This T cell receptor (beta chain) was recovered during a study of cytomegalovirus exposure and HLA in healthy donors (dated by TCRdb to 2017 to 2019). Study-wide context: According to an earlier analysis of 587 of the donors, about 179 million T cells yielded over 100 million unique TCR beta sequences and around 280 Gb of sequence data. The number of typed donors differed by locus: about 620-640 for A, B, C, DRB1 and DQB1; 522 for DQA1; 606 for DPA1; and about 450 for DPB1. Roughly five DR-DQ haplotypes were treated as single units for association and clustering because of strong linkage in the cohort. In the later analysis, no new phenotypic data were used to find candidate immune exposures; instead, reliance was placed on TCR beta sequences and their occurrence across donors. Genome-wide SNP genotypes for about 60% of the 666 donors were used in a later genetic analysis, which treated that subset as a discovery cohort. In an earlier analysis of more than 550 of the donors, high-throughput TCR beta sequencing was used to judge whether each TCR beta V gene segment behaved as functional or pseudogenic. An early release that covered 640 HLA-typed donors contained around 300 gigabases of sequencing data and roughly 84 million unique TCR sequences. Across 300 to 400 genotyped donors of the cohort, an average of about 220,000 unique TCR beta nucleotide sequences per donor were sequenced, and roughly a sixth of those sequences were non-productive. The genetic ancestry cluster associated with self-reported Caucasian donors included roughly 84% of the 398 genotyped donors. Donor age, sex, ethnicity and CMV serostatus were compiled alongside the repertoire data. The study used immunosequencing to profile the T cell repertoires of 600 to 850 subjects and linked those repertoires to cytomegalovirus serostatus. Every repertoire in the discovery cohort had been generated on one and the same sequencing platform. The study aimed to test whether signatures of past pathogen exposure could be identified by cataloging public T cell receptors. HLA typing covered class I and class II loci at four-digit resolution. The study combined high-throughput TCR immunosequencing, statistical association of individual TCRs with disease status, and machine learning to predict cytomegalovirus infection status. To study patterns of TCR occurrence, a later analysis re-analyzed previously published TCR beta repertoires from 650 to 750 donors and added high-resolution HLA genotyping. In addition to the first cohort of several hundred subjects, a separate validation cohort of approximately 130 different subjects was used. The full study reports these points: An earlier analysis of 587 of the donors showed that most TCR beta V segments appeared in productive rearrangements either about 87% or about 30% of the time, which broadly matched IMGT annotations. A later analysis found that TCR association rates varied across HLA loci, with DRB1 alleles showing the most associated TCRs and HLA-C alleles the fewest. When HLA alleles, especially DR and DQ, strongly co-occurred, TCR associations were difficult to assign to individual alleles. In a later analysis, most CMV-associated TCR beta chains were found to appear HLA-restricted, with HLA associations seemingly driven largely by CMV exposure. Correlated functional status among segregating V segments might reflect linkage disequilibrium, but an unknown experimental factor could not be ruled out. The study gave a list of about 160 TCR beta chains associated with cytomegalovirus. Presence/absence analyses assumed roughly uniform sequencing depth across donors, an assumption that may not hold. A few of the identified cytomegalovirus-associated TCR beta chains were confirmed in vitro to be specific for cytomegalovirus antigens. A further reported finding was that TCR beta sequences accurately predicted the HLA-A and HLA-B alleles for most subjects in the first cohort. The only immune exposure information available for the cohort was CMV serostatus. At a false discovery rate of 0.05, a later analysis linked 16,951 TCR beta sequences to specific HLA alleles. Because the 87-base-pair reads could not distinguish some IMGT-functional V segments, including TRBV6-2 and TRBV6-3, those segments were excluded. The classifier was reported to diagnose cytomegalovirus status with high specificity and sensitivity in both the original cohort and the validation cohort. A later genetic analysis reported fewer N-insertions in productive TCRs among donors in an Asian-associated ancestry cluster than the roughly 650-donor mean. A later analysis found that HLA-associated TCR beta chains were more clonally expanded and had lower generation probabilities than equally common non-associated chains. Most TCR sequences were observed very rarely across donors, whereas some public TCRs were present in many individuals. Roughly 17 rarely observed V segments, including chromosome 9 orphons, were excluded from the earlier analysis of several hundred of the donors because counts were too low. Because HLA typing was missing for some donors at each locus, association tests included only the typed subset. V-gene and J-gene trimming of TCR beta chains was associated with a missense DCLRE1C variant in a later genetic analysis, and the association was replicated in an independent cohort. It was suggested by the authors that the approach could potentially be generalized to other disease states and immunological phenotypes. Only TCR beta chains were sequenced in this cohort, and the absence of alpha or paired-chain data limited detectable features. A later analysis reported that several top co-occurrence clusters appeared linked to parvovirus B19, influenza, CMV and Epstein-Barr virus. A cluster of highly shared sequence variants was judged likely to be a technical artifact of the sequencing pipeline.

The library was built by means of the immunoSEQ multiplex PCR assay. A mixture of 60 forward primers for TCR Vbeta segments and 13 reverse primers for TCR Jbeta segments was used in the multiplex PCR. A multiplex PCR assay on genomic DNA amplified the CDR3 region of rearranged TCR beta genes. The Illumina HiSeq System was used to sequence the amplified TCR beta libraries as 87-base-pair reads. In the original analysis: Across the 500 to 750 repertoires, a later analysis counted 80 million or so unique TCR beta chains, 8.5 million to 12 million of which were shared by at least two donors. A nearest-neighbor algorithm error-corrected the raw reads and collapsed the reads into unique sequences, merging closely related sequences to remove PCR and sequencing errors. To assign V, D and J gene segments, CDR3 sequences were aligned to IMGT reference sequences. For a sequence to be retained, at least a six-nucleotide match to both a V gene segment and a J gene segment was required. Rearrangements were called productive when the CDR3 lacked stop codons and stayed in frame with V and J; all others were non-productive. Following IMGT convention, CDR3 was defined as the stretch from the second conserved V-encoded cysteine to the conserved J-encoded phenylalanine. Sequences without an unambiguous match to a single V gene segment were excluded from the earlier analysis of 450 to 650 of the donors. An earlier analysis of several hundred of the donors called V segments functional above 56.7% productive rearrangements and segregating when the between-donor standard deviation exceeded 5%. A statistical classification framework was built to diagnose cytomegalovirus status from the catalog of TCR beta chain sequences. In a later analysis, TCR nucleotide sequences were compared against IMGT/GENE-DB human TR gene sequences so that V and J genes could be assigned. A later analysis assigned CDR3 sequences and most-parsimonious VDJ recombination scenarios with the TCRdist pipeline. In a later analysis, every TCR beta chain was defined by the combination of its CDR3 amino acid sequence and its V-gene family, and reads without a unique V-gene family were dropped. In a later analysis, fewer than 600 highly shared, low-generation-probability nucleotide sequences were removed to address suspected cross-contamination and a sequencing artifact. In a later analysis, a clonal expansion index was calculated for each public chain from normalized within-repertoire ranks of inferred template counts. Generation probabilities in a later analysis came from a VDJ recombination model fitted to out-of-frame rearrangements, and those results were checked against IGoR. A later analysis scored TCR-TCR, TCR-HLA and TCR-CMV co-occurrence with hypergeometric tests, applying a repertoire-size bias correction to TCR pairs. In a later analysis, false discovery rates were estimated by permuting HLA or CMV assignments 20 times. In a later analysis, co-occurring TCRs were grouped with DBSCAN, and TCRdist sequence similarity was added when clustering was performed within HLA-allele-positive subsets. Co-occurrence clustering excluded repertoires with fewer than 30,000 or more than 120,000 public chains, plus five with anomalous nucleotide sharing. Here the immuneACCESS table is served through TCRdb, limited to in-frame sequences with V and J called. Missing clones are a known gap in these copies; in checked studies unresolved V genes cover under half, and the rest lacks a known reason. The V and J calls and the clone size are those of that table, but D and trimming were determined from the DNA. The sample contains 110,000 to 150,000 clones, about 82% of them found a single time. The top ten clones comprise about 3.4% of the sample.

V trim: 10 bases; J trim: 10 bases; unmatched bases: 9. CDR1 and CDR2 are drawn from the germline V gene (reference sequence): MNHNY, SVGAGI. The CDR3 contains 14 residues, cysteine and phenylalanine counted. Just CDR3 DNA is preserved here, 42 bases in frame from base 1. The cohort was made up of roughly 670 healthy bone marrow donors. At the time of sampling, all cohort members were nominally healthy, though unrecorded immune exposures were likely present. The donor was CMV seronegative and was included in the group of 352 seronegative cohort members. A peripheral blood sample was collected from each donor, and TCR beta sequencing was performed on peripheral blood mononuclear cells. The Qiagen DNeasy Blood Extraction Kit was used to extract genomic DNA from the blood cell samples. About this clone itself: No cognate antigen has been identified for it. Base qualities are not at hand, and no much larger clone is one base apart.

The TCR originated in a male donor in good health and CMV-seronegative. Sequencing input: PBMCs. The rearranged chain carries TRBV6-6 and TRBJ2-1; 14 nucleotides in the junction match TRBD2. The CDR3 corresponds to CATRTSGRLGEQFF. The DNA reads TGTGCCACACGGACTAGCGGGAGGCTCGGGGAGCAGTTCTTC.